The rows below give T cell receptor beta chains drawn from one sample of a study of control samples from healthy donors and cancer patients. The repertoire was sequenced with immunoSEQ multiplex PCR; TCRdb's copy has only in-frame clones and lacks some. The sample has some 150,000 clones; 90% to 95% are singletons. Sequenced input: blood. The receptors here all came from a woman aged 25-40 years in good health. CDR3s include the opening cysteine and the closing phenylalanine or tryptophan. D genes are given only for firm matches. Not all rows give a size; the values are once, few, many and, for expanded clones, a class.

DNA	CDR3	size	J	D	V	length
TGTGCCAGCAGCTCCCGGGACAACGAGCAGTACTTC	CASSSRDNEQYF	NA	TRBJ2-7	NA	TRBV9	12
TGTGCCACCAGTGAATCTGGGGTATCAGAGACCCAGTACTTC	CATSESGVSETQYF	NA	TRBJ2-5	NA	TRBV24-1	14
TGTGCCAGCAGCTTAGGCCTCCGGACAGGATCCTACGAGCAGTACTTC	CASSLGLRTGSYEQYF	NA	TRBJ2-7	TRBD1	TRBV7-2	16
TGTGCCAGTAGTATGGGGGGACCTGGCTACACCTTC	CASSMGGPGYTF	NA	TRBJ1-2	NA	TRBV19	12
TGTGCCAGCAGCTTGAGGACACTCTCCTACAATGAGCAGTTCTTC	CASSLRTLSYNEQFF	few	TRBJ2-1	NA	TRBV5-5	15
TGTGCCAGCAGGGCTACAGGTAGCGGTACGCAGTATTTT	CASRATGSGTQYF	NA	TRBJ2-3	NA	TRBV27	13
TGTGCCAGCAATCTCAGGGTTTCACCCCTCCACTTT	CASNLRVSPLHF	NA	TRBJ1-6	NA	TRBV6-5	12
TGTGCCAGCAGCTCCTATGAGTACACTGAAGCTTTCTTT	CASSSYEYTEAFF	NA	TRBJ1-1	NA	TRBV7-3	13
TGTGCCAGCAGTGAAGCGCTTGAGAACTATCAAGAGACCCAGTACTTC	CASSEALENYQETQYF	NA	TRBJ2-5	NA	TRBV2	16
TGTGCCAGCTCACCAGGGGAAGGAACAGATACGCAGTATTTT	CASSPGEGTDTQYF	NA	TRBJ2-3	NA	TRBV18	14
TGTGCCAGCAGCCATAAGGAGACCCAGTACTTC	CASSHKETQYF	NA	TRBJ2-5	NA	TRBV3-1/TRBV3-2	11
TGTGCCAGCAGTCCAACAGGGAGGACCTATGGCTACACCTTC	CASSPTGRTYGYTF	NA	TRBJ1-2	NA	TRBV28	14
TGTGCCAGCAGTTACACTGAAGCTTTCTTT	CASSYTEAFF	NA	TRBJ1-1	NA	TRBV6-6	10
TGTGCCAGCAGTGGCTACCAGGGGGGCTACAATGAGCAGTTCTTC	CASSGYQGGYNEQFF	once	TRBJ2-1	NA	TRBV2	15
TGTGCCAGCAGCTTAGAGTTATTGGCCGGGGAGCTGTTTTTT	CASSLELLAGELFF	NA	TRBJ2-2	NA	TRBV7-9	14
TGTGCCAGCAGCTTGCGGACTAGCGGCTACGAGCAGTACTTC	CASSLRTSGYEQYF	once	TRBJ2-7	TRBD2	TRBV5-4	14
TGTGCCAGCAGGGGACAGGGGTACACTGAAGCTTTCTTT	CASRGQGYTEAFF	NA	TRBJ1-1	TRBD1	TRBV27	13
TGCGCCAGCAGCCCCCCACTAGCGGGAGGGCCGGATACGCAGTATTTT	CASSPPLAGGPDTQYF	NA	TRBJ2-3	TRBD2	TRBV5-1	16
TGTGCCAGCTCACCAAGGGGGGTAGCTGAAGCTTTCTTT	CASSPRGVAEAFF	NA	TRBJ1-1	NA	TRBV18	13
TGCAGTGCTAGGCAGAACACTGAAGCTTTCTTT	CSARQNTEAFF	few	TRBJ1-1	NA	TRBV20-1	11
TGTGCCAGCAGCCCCCGGATCCTAGCCTACGAGCAGTACTTC	CASSPRILAYEQYF	NA	TRBJ2-7	NA	TRBV7-2	14
TGTGCCAGCAGCCCCCAGACTAGCACCGGGGAGCTGTTTTTT	CASSPQTSTGELFF	NA	TRBJ2-2	NA	TRBV7-3	14
TGTGCCAGCAGTCGACTAGCGGGAGTCAATGAGCAGTTCTTC	CASSRLAGVNEQFF	NA	TRBJ2-1	TRBD2	TRBV2	14
TGTGCCAGCAGCCAAGATCCTAGCGGGACCCCCTACGAGCAGTACTTC	CASSQDPSGTPYEQYF	NA	TRBJ2-7	TRBD2	TRBV4-2	16
TGTGCCAGCAGCGGGGAGCATAATTCACCCCTCCACTTT	CASSGEHNSPLHF	NA	TRBJ1-6	NA	TRBV3-1/TRBV3-2	13
TGTGCCAGCAGTGAAGCCGGGACAGCCAAAAACATTCAGTACTTC	CASSEAGTAKNIQYF	NA	TRBJ2-4	NA	TRBV6-1	15
TGTGCCAGCAGTTTATCGTTAGGGGACACTGAAGCTTTCTTT	CASSLSLGDTEAFF	NA	TRBJ1-1	NA	TRBV27	14
TGTGCCAGCAGGACAGGGATTGGTGGGGAGACCCAGTACTTC	CASRTGIGGETQYF	NA	TRBJ2-5	TRBD1	TRBV25-1	14
TGTGCCAGCAGTTTCCAGGGAGGTGGCTACACCTTC	CASSFQGGGYTF	NA	TRBJ1-2	NA	TRBV12-3/TRBV12-4	12
TGTGCCAGCAGAGCTCAGGGACCCCATTCACCCCTCCACTTT	CASRAQGPHSPLHF	NA	TRBJ1-6	NA	TRBV6-5	14
TGTGCCAGCAGCGTAGGTCTCTACCCAGATACGCAGTATTTT	CASSVGLYPDTQYF	NA	TRBJ2-3	NA	TRBV9	14
TGTGCCAGCTCACCTTCACAGGCACATAATGAAAAACTGTTTTTT	CASSPSQAHNEKLFF	NA	TRBJ1-4	NA	TRBV18	15
TGCAGCGTCCTAGCGGGAGGGTCCTACGAGCAGTACTTC	CSVLAGGSYEQYF	NA	TRBJ2-7	TRBD2	TRBV29-1	13
TGCGCCAGCAGCCAAGCCCTAGCGGGAGGGCAAGGTGAGCAGTTCTTC	CASSQALAGGQGEQFF	NA	TRBJ2-1	TRBD2	TRBV4-3	16
TGTGCCAGCAGCTTCCCGGACAGGGGCGGCTACACCTTC	CASSFPDRGGYTF	NA	TRBJ1-2	TRBD1	TRBV7-2	13
TGTGCCAGCAGCCAAGGGCTAGCGGGAAACTACGAGCAGTACTTC	CASSQGLAGNYEQYF	NA	TRBJ2-7	TRBD2	TRBV14	15
TGTGCCAGTAGTATAGGGGCGAGGTACAATGAGCAGTTCTTC	CASSIGARYNEQFF	NA	TRBJ2-1	NA	TRBV19	14
TGTGCCAGCACGAGGGACCCCCCCTACGAGCAGTACTTC	CASTRDPPYEQYF	NA	TRBJ2-7	NA	TRBV7-2	13
TGTGCCAGCAGTCAAGGCCCGGGCCACTATGGCTACACCTTC	CASSQGPGHYGYTF	once	TRBJ1-2	NA	TRBV28	14
TGCGCCAGCAGTGAGTCTCGACTTACTAGCACAGATACGCAGTATTTT	CASSESRLTSTDTQYF	once	TRBJ2-3	NA	TRBV10-2	16
TGTGCCAGCAGCCCCAGGGGGCCGGGTAATGAAAAACTGTTTTTT	CASSPRGPGNEKLFF	NA	TRBJ1-4	TRBD1	TRBV7-9	15
TGCGCCAGCAGTGCGAGCGGGGACTACAATGAGCAGTTCTTC	CASSASGDYNEQFF	few	TRBJ2-1	TRBD2	TRBV10-2	14
TGTGCCTGGAGGGGGACTAGCGGTAATGAGCAGTTCTTC	CAWRGTSGNEQFF	NA	TRBJ2-1	TRBD2	TRBV30	13
TGTGCCAGCTTATTGACAGGGGATGGGTCTGGCTACACCTTC	CASLLTGDGSGYTF	NA	TRBJ1-2	TRBD1	TRBV18	14
TGTGCCAGCAGCTTGGTTGACAGGGAGAGGAACACCATATATTTT	CASSLVDRERNTIYF	once	TRBJ1-3	TRBD1	TRBV5-6	15
TGTGCCAGTAGTATAACGGGCAATCAGCCCCAGCATTTT	CASSITGNQPQHF	NA	TRBJ1-5	NA	TRBV19	13
TGTGCCAGCAGCGCCGACTGGACAGGGAACACCGGGGAGCTGTTTTTT	CASSADWTGNTGELFF	NA	TRBJ2-2	TRBD1	TRBV9	16
TGTGCCAGCTCACCGACCGGGACAGGGTCTGGAAACACCATATATTTT	CASSPTGTGSGNTIYF	NA	TRBJ1-3	TRBD1	TRBV18	16